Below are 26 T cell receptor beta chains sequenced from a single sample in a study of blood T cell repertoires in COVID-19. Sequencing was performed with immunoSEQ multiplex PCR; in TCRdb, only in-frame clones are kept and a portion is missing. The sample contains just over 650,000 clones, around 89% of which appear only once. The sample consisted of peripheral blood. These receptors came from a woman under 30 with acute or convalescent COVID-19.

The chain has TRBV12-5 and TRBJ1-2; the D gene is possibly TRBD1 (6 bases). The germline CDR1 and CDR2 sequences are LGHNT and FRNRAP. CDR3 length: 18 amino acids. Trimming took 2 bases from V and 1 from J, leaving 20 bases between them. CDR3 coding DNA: TGTGCTAGTGGTTTGCGTGCCAGGGGTCCCGGCTATAACTATGGCTACACCTTC. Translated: CASGLRARGPGYNYGYTF.

The CDR3, as DNA: TGTGCCAGCAGCCCCACGGGGGACACCATATATTTT. Residues: CASSPTGDTIYF. The chain carries TRBV28 and TRBJ1-3; D is possibly TRBD1 (5 bases). Germline V gene sequence: CDR1 MDHEN, CDR2 SYDVKM. The CDR3 is 12 amino acids. V gave up 6 bases and J gave up 8 bases, with 11 bases separating them.

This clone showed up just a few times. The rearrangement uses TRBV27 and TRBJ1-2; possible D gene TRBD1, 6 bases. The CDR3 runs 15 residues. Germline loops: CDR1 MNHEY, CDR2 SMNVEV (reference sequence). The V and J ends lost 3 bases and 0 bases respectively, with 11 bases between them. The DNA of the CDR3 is TGTGCCAGCAGTTTCCACAGGGCCTCTAACTATGGCTACACCTTC. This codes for CASSFHRASNYGYTF.

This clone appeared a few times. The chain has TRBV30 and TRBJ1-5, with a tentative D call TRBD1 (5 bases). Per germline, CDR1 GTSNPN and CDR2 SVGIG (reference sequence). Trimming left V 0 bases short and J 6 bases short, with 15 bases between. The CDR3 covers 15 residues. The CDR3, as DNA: TGTGCCTGGAGTGTAGGGGCAGGGATTGCTCAGCCCCAGCATTTT. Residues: CAWSVGAGIAQPQHF. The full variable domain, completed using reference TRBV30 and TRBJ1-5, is SQTIHQWPATLVQPVGSPLSLECTVEGTSNPNLYWYRQAAGRGLQLLFYSVGIGQISSEVPQNLSASRPQDRQFILSSKKLLLSDSGFYLCAWSVGAGIAQPQHFGDGTRLSIL.

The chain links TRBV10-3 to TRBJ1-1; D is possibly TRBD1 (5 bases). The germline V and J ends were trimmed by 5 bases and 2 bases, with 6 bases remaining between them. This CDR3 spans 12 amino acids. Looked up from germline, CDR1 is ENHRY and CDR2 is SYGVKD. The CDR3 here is CAISQGNTEAFF. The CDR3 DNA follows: TGTGCCATCAGTCAGGGAAACACTGAAGCTTTCTTT.

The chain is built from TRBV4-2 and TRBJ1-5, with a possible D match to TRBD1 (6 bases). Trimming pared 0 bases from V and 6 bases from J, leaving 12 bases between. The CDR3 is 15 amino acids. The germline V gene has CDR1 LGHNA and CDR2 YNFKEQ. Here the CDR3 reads CASSQERGGAQPQHF. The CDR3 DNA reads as TGTGCCAGCAGCCAAGAACGGGGGGGGGCTCAGCCCCAGCATTTT.

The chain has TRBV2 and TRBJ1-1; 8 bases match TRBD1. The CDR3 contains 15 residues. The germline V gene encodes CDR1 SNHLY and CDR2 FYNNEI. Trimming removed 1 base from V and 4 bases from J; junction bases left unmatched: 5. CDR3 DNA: TGTGCCAGCAGTGAAGAGGCAGGGGGCATCACTGAAGCTTTCTTT. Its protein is CASSEEAGGITEAFF.

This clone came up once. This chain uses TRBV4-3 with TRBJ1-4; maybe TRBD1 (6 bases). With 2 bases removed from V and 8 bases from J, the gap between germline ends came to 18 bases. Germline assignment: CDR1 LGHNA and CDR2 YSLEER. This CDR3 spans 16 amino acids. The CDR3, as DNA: TGCGCCAGCAGCCAATCCGGGGGGCCGAGAAGCGAAAAACTGTTTTTT. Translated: CASSQSGGPRSEKLFF.

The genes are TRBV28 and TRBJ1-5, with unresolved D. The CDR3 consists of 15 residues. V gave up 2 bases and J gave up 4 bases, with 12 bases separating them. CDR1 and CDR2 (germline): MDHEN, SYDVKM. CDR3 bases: TGTGCCAGCAGTTTAGGTCATTGGGCAAATCAGCCCCAGCATTTT. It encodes CASSLGHWANQPQHF. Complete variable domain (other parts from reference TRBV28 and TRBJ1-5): DVKVTQSSRYLVKRTGEKVFLECVQDMDHENMFWYRQDPGLGLRLIYFSYDVKMKEKGDIPEGYSVSREKKERFSLILESASTNQTSMYLCASSLGHWANQPQHFGDGTRLSIL.

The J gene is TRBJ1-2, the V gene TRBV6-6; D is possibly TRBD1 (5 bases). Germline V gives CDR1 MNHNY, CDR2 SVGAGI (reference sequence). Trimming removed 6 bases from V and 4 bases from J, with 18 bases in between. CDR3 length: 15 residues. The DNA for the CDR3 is TGTGCCAGCAGCCATAGGGGTAAGGGTAGCTATGGCTACACCTTC. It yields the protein CASSHRGKGSYGYTF.

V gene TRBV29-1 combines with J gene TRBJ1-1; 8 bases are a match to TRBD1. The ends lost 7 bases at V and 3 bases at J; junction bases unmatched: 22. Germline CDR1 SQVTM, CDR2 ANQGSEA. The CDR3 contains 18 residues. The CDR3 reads CSDEGFLTAGGYDTEAFF. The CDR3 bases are TGCAGCGACGAGGGTTTCTTAACGGCAGGGGGCTACGACACTGAAGCTTTCTTT.

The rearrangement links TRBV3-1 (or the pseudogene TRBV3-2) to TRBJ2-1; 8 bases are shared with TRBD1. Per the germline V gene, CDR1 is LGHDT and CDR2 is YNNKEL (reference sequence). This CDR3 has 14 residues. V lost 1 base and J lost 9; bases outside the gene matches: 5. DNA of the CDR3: TGTGCCAGCAGCCAAGTGGTCGGACAGGGTGAGCAGTTCTTC. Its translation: CASSQVVGQGEQFF.

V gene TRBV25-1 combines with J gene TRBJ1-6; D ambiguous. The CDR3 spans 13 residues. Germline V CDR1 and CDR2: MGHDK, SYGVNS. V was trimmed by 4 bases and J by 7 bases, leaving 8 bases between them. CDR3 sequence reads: CASSGWANSPLHF. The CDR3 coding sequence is TGTGCCAGCAGTGGTTGGGCAAATTCACCCCTCCACTTT. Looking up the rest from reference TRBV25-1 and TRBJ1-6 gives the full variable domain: EADIYQTPRYLVIGTGKKITLECSQTMGHDKMYWYQQDPGMELHLIHYSYGVNSTEKGDLSSESTVSRIRTEHFPLTLESARPSHTSQYLCASSGWANSPLHFGNGTRLTVT.

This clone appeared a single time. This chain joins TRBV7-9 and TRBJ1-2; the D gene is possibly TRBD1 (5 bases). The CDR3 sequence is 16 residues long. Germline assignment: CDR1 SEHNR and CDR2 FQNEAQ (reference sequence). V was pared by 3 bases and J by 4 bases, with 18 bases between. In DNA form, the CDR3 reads TGTGCCAGCAGCTTTTTCTTGGGCAGGGCTTCCTATGGCTACACCTTC. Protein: CASSFFLGRASYGYTF.

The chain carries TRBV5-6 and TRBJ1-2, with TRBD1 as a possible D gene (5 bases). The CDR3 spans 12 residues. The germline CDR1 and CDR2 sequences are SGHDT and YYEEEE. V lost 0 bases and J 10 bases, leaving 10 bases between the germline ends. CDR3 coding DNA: TGTGCCAGCAGCTTGGAAGGAGGGGTCTACACCTTC. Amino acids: CASSLEGGVYTF.

The DNA of the CDR3 is TGTGCCAGCAGCAGACAGTATAGCAATCAGCCCCAGCATTTT. As protein: CASSRQYSNQPQHF. The chain employs TRBV6-5 and TRBJ1-5; D is perhaps TRBD1 (5 bases). This CDR3 contains 14 residues. Germline CDR1 is MNHEY and CDR2 is SVGAGI. The V and J ends lost 6 bases and 0 bases respectively, with 9 bases between them.

The CDR3, as DNA: TGTGCCACCAGCTGGAGCGGGGCCTACAATGAGCAGTTCTTC. Its protein is CATSWSGAYNEQFF. V usage is TRBV15 and J usage is TRBJ2-1, with 7 bases identical to TRBD2. This CDR3 is built from 14 residues. The ends lost 5 bases at V and 2 bases at J; junction bases unmatched: 3. Germline loops: CDR1 LNHNV, CDR2 YYDKDF (reference sequence).

CDR3 amino acids: CASSSDWRGYNEQFF. DNA of the CDR3: TGCGCCAGCAGCTCAGACTGGCGGGGTTACAATGAGCAGTTCTTC. This chain connects TRBV5-1 to TRBJ2-1; tentatively, D is TRBD2 (6 bases). V was shortened by 3 bases and J by 4 bases, with 14 bases between the two germline ends. The germline CDR1 and CDR2 sequences are SGHRS and YFSETQ. The CDR3 totals 15 residues.

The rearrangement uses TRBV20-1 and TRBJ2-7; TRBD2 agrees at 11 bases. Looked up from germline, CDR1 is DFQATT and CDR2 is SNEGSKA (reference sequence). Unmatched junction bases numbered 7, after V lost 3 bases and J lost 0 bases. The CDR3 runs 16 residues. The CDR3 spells CSASGASGGHSYEQYF. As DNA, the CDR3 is TGCAGTGCTAGTGGGGCTAGCGGGGGGCACTCCTACGAGCAGTACTTC.

CDR3 DNA: TGTGCCACCCTCGGGATGAGACCAGATGAAGCTTTCTTT. It is translated as CATLGMRPDEAFF. V and J are TRBV10-3 and TRBJ1-1, with D unresolved. Trimming stripped 10 bases from V and 7 bases from J, with 19 bases between. From germline, CDR1 is ENHRY and CDR2 SYGVKD. The CDR3 has 13 residues.

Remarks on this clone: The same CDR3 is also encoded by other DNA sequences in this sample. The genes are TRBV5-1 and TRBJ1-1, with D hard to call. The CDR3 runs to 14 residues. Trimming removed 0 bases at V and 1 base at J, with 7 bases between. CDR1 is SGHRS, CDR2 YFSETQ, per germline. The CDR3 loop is CASSLAGQNTEAFF. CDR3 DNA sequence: TGCGCCAGCAGCTTGGCAGGCCAGAACACTGAAGCTTTCTTT.

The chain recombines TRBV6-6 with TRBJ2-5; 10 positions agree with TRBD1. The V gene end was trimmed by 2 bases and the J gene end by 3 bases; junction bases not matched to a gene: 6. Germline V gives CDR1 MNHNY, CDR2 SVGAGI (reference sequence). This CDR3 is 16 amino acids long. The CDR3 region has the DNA TGTGCCAGCAGTTACGCACCGGGACAGGGGAAAGAGACCCAGTACTTC. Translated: CASSYAPGQGKETQYF.

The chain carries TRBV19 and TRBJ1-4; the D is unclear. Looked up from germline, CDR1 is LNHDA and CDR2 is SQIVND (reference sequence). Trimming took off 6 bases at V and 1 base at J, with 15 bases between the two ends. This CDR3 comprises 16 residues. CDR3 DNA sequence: TGTGCCAGTAGCCAAAACGGGCGGGGAACTAATGAAAAACTGTTTTTT. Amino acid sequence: CASSQNGRGTNEKLFF.

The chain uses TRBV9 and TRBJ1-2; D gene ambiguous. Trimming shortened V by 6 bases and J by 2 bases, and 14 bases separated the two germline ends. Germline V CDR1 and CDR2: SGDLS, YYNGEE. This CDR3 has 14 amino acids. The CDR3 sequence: CASTFREGNYGYTF. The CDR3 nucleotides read TGTGCCAGCACCTTCCGTGAGGGAAACTATGGCTACACCTTC.

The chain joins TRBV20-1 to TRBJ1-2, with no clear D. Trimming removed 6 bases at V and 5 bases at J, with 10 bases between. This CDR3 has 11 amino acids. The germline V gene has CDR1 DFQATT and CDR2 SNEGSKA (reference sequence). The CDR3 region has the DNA TGCAGTGCGAGACACCTATATGGCTACACCTTC. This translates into CSARHLYGYTF.

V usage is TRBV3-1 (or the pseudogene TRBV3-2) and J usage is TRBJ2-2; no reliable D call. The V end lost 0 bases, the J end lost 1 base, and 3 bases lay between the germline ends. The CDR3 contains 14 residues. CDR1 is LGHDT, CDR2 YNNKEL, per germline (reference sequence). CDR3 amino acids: CASSQDRNTGELFF. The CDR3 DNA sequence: TGTGCCAGCAGCCAAGACAGGAACACCGGGGAGCTGTTTTTT.